This T cell receptor beta chain comes out of a study of blood T cell repertoires in COVID-19. The CDR3 length is 15 residues. The germline CDR1 and CDR2 sequences are SGHDT and YYEEEE. Trimming left V 4 bases short and J 2 bases short, with 13 bases between. Method: immunoSEQ multiplex PCR; TCRdb's copy keeps in-frame clones and lacks some. The repertoire holds about 89,000 clones, with roughly 90% as singletons. The receptor was derived from a man at least 80 years old with active or convalescent COVID-19. Sequencing used peripheral blood. V is TRBV5-6 and J is TRBJ2-1, with a possible D match to TRBD2 (6 bases). CDR3 nucleotides: TGTGCCAGCAGCGGGTTAGGCGGGACCTACAATGAGCAGTTCTTC. Protein sequence: CASSGLGGTYNEQFF.